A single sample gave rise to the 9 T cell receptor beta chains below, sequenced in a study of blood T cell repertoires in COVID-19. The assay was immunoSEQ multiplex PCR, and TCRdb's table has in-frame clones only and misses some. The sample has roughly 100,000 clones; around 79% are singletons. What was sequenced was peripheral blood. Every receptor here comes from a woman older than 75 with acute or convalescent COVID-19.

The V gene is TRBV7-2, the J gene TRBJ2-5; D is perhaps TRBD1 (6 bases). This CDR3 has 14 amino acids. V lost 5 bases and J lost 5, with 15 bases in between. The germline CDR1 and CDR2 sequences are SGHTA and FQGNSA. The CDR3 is CASSGGPQRETQYF. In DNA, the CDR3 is TGTGCCAGCAGCGGGGGCCCCCAGAGGGAGACCCAGTACTTC.

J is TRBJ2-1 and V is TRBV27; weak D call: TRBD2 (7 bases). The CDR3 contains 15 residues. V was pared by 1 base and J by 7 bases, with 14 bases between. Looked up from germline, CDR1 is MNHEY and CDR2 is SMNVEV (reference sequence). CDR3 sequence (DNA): TGTGCCAGCAGTTTATATGTGGGGGGGCGGAATGAGCAGTTCTTC. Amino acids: CASSLYVGGRNEQFF.

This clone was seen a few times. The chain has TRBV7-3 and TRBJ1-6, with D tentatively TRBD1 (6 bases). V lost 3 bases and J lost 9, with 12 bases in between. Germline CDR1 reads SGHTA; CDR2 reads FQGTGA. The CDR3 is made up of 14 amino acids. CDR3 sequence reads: CASSLGRGVSPLHF. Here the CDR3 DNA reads TGTGCCAGCAGCTTGGGCAGGGGCGTTTCACCCCTCCACTTT.

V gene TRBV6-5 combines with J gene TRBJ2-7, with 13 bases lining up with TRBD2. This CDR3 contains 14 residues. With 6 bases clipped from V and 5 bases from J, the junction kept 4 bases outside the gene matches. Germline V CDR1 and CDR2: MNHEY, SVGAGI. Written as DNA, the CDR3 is TGTGCCAGCAGCAGGACTAGCGGGAGAAACGAGCAGTACTTC. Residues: CASSRTSGRNEQYF.

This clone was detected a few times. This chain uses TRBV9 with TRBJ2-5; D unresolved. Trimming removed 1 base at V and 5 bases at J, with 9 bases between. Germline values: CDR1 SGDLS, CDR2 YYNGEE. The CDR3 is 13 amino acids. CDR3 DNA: TGTGCCAGCAGCGTAAGCCCCGGGGAGACCCAGTACTTC. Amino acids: CASSVSPGETQYF.

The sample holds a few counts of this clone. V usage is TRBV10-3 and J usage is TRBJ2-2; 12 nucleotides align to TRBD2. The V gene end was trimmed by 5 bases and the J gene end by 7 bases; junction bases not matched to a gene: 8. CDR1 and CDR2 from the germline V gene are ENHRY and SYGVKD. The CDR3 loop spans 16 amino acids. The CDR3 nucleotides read TGTGCCATCAGTTTTACTAGCGGGAGGACGGGCGGGGAGCTGTTTTTT. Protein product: CAISFTSGRTGGELFF.

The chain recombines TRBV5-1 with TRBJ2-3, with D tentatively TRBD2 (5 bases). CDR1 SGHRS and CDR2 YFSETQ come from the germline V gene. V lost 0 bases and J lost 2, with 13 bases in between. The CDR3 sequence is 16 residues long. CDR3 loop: CASSLEAGYHTDTQYF. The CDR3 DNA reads TGCGCCAGCAGCTTGGAGGCGGGTTATCACACAGATACGCAGTATTTT.

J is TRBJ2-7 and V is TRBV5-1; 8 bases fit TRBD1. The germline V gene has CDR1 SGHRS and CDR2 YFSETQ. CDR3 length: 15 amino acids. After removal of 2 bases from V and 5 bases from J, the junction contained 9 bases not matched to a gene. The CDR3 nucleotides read TGCGCCAGCAGCTTAGAAGGACAGGGCTTCGACGAGCAGTACTTC. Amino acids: CASSLEGQGFDEQYF. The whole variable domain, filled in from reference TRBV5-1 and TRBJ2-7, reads KAGVTQTPRYLIKTRGQQVTLSCSPISGHRSVSWYQQTPGQGLQFLFEYFSETQRNKGNFPGRFSGRQFSNSRSEMNVSTLELGDSALYLCASSLEGQGFDEQYFGPGTRLTVT.

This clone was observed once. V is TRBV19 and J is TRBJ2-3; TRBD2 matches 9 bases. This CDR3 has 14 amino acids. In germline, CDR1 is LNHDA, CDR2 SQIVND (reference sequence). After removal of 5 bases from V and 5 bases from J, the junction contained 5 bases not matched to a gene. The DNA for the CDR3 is TGTGCCAGTAGTCGCGGGGGGGCCATAGATACGCAGTATTTT. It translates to CASSRGGAIDTQYF.